The next 8 T cell receptor beta chains were all read from a single sample in a study of blood T cells in healthy people across ages. With a J-beta primer mix and a sample-barcoded 5' primer, a second PCR ran 7 to 11 cycles. In TCRdb, the 5' RACE reads were re-called with MiXCR into one record per CDR3 protein. The sample lists approximately 1,700,000 distinct CDR3 sequences, around 42% occurring once. Input material: blood. The receptors were gathered from a human donor in good health.

This chain links TRBV28 with TRBJ2-1; 7 nucleotides line up with TRBD1. CDR1 MDHEN and CDR2 SYDVKM come from the germline V gene. The J segment lost 9 bases and the V segment lost 2 bases, leaving 7 bases of the junction unmatched. The CDR3 sequence is 14 residues long. This CDR3 is CASSLLPTGPEQFF. The DNA of the CDR3 is TGTGCCAGCAGTTTACTCCCGACAGGGCCTGAGCAGTTCTTC.

The chain has TRBV6-1 and TRBJ2-5, with 8 bases lining up with TRBD2. Germline V gene sequence: CDR1 MNHNS, CDR2 SASEGT. This CDR3 has 16 amino acids. After removal of 1 base from V and 0 bases from J, the junction contained 4 bases not matched to a gene. The CDR3 protein is CASSEELAGYQETQYF. The CDR3 coding sequence is TGTGCCAGCAGTGAAGAATTAGCGGGGTACCAAGAGACCCAGTACTTC.

This clonotype was counted between two and nine times. The V call is TRBV20-1, the J call TRBJ2-3, with TRBD2 matching 7 bases. The germline CDR1 and CDR2 sequences are DFQATT and SNEGSKA (reference sequence). The CDR3 is 13 residues long. The CDR3 DNA sequence: TGCAGCCAACATACTAGCGCCACAGATACGCAGTATTTT. Its translation is CSQHTSATDTQYF.

The chain recombines TRBV15 with TRBJ2-7; the D call may be TRBD1 or TRBD2 (5 bases each). The germline CDR1 and CDR2 sequences are LNHNV and YYDKDF (reference sequence). V gave up 0 bases and J gave up 2 bases, with 8 bases separating them. The length of the CDR3 is 14 residues. The CDR3 loop reads CATSRDEGPYEQYF. The CDR3, as DNA: TGTGCCACCAGCAGAGACGAGGGACCCTACGAGCAGTACTTC. Full variable domain (remainder filled in from reference TRBV15 and TRBJ2-7): DAMVIQNPRYQVTQFGKPVTLSCSQTLNHNVMYWYQQKSSQAPKLLFHYYDKDFNNEADTPDNFQSRRPNTSFCFLDIRSPGLGDTAMYLCATSRDEGPYEQYFGPGTRLTVT.

The rearrangement uses TRBV20-1 and TRBJ2-7, with 11 bases matching TRBD1. This CDR3 spans 18 amino acids. Germline CDR1 and CDR2: DFQATT and SNEGSKA (reference sequence). The ends lost 1 base at V and 3 bases at J; junction bases unmatched: 14. The CDR3 nucleotides are TGCAGTGCTAGAGGCGGACAGGGGGCGGCATCTTCAAACTACGAGCAGTACTTC. Its protein is CSARGGQGAASSNYEQYF.

This clonotype was recorded at least ten times. The V call is TRBV12-3 or TRBV12-4, the J call TRBJ2-3; 12 bases are shared with TRBD2. J lost 4 bases, V lost 6 bases, and 2 bases had no gene match. The CDR3 is 14 amino acids. The CDR3 DNA sequence: TGTGCCAGCAGATCTAGCGGGGGGGCAGATACGCAGTATTTT. This codes for CASRSSGGADTQYF.

This clonotype was seen more than once but under ten times. The chain is built from TRBV4-1 and TRBJ1-2; D is unclear. CDR1 and CDR2 from the germline V gene are MGHRA and YSYEKL. The CDR3 totals 12 residues. Trimming stripped 3 bases from V and 8 bases from J, with 10 bases between. The CDR3 sequence: CASSHGYLGYTF. In nucleotides, the CDR3 is TGCGCCAGCAGCCATGGATATTTAGGCTACACCTTC.

V gene TRBV5-6 combines with J gene TRBJ2-7; D is possibly TRBD2 (5 bases). The DNA end favors TRBJ2-5, so the J call may be wrong. This CDR3 contains 13 residues. The V gene's germline CDR1 is SGHDT and CDR2 YYEEEE. The CDR3 sequence is CASSLTSTETQYF. For the CDR3, the DNA is TGTGCCAGCAGCTTGACTAGTACGGAGACCCAGTACTTC.